The TCR beta chain described here comes from a study of blood T cell repertoires in COVID-19. There are 18 residues in the CDR3. V was pared by 4 bases and J by 7 bases, with 25 bases between. The germline V gene has CDR1 MNHNS and CDR2 SASEGT. Profiled with immunoSEQ multiplex PCR; TCRdb holds only in-frame clones, not every one. Of about 400,000 clones in the sample, 70% to 90% were seen once. Sequences were obtained from peripheral blood. The sequence came from a man aged 40-49 years with acute or convalescent COVID-19. The chain is built from TRBV6-1 and TRBJ1-4, with D perhaps matching TRBD1 (6 bases). CDR3 nucleotides: TGTGCCAGCAGTGCGAGGGGTGGATCCGGGGGGCTAGGTGAAAAACTGTTTTTT. Its translation is CASSARGGSGGLGEKLFF.